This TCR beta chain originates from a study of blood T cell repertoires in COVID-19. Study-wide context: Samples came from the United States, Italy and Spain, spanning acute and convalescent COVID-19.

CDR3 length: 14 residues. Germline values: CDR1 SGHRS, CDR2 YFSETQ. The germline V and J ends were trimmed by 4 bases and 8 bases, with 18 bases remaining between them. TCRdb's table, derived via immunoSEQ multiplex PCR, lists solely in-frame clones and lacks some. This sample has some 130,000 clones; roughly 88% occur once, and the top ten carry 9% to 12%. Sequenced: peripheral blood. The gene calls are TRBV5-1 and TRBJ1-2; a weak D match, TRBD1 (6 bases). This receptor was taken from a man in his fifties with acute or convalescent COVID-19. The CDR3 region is CASSENRVENGYTF. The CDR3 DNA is TGCGCCAGCAGCGAGAACAGGGTTGAGAACGGCTACACCTTC.